These 13 T cell receptor beta chains were all obtained from the same sample, sequenced in a study of cytomegalovirus exposure and HLA in healthy donors. Profiled with immunoSEQ multiplex PCR; TCRdb holds only in-frame clones, not every one. The repertoire consists of 50,000 to 70,000 clones, with 95% occurring once and the leading ten covering almost 6%. Sequencing was carried out using PBMCs. These receptors were collected from a woman under 30 in good health and CMV-seropositive.

The chain carries TRBV10-1 and TRBJ2-7; 10 bases map to TRBD1. The CDR3 has 16 residues. V shed 7 bases and J 6 bases; nucleotides not matched to a gene: 15. CDR1 is WNHNN and CDR2 is SYGVQD in the germline V gene (reference sequence). For the CDR3, the DNA is TGCGCCAGCAACATGAGTGAGGAGACAGGGGGCTTCGAGCAGTACTTC. Translating gives CASNMSEETGGFEQYF.

J is TRBJ2-5 and V is TRBV6-5; TRBD2 aligns across 9 bases. The CDR3 spans 16 residues. Germline loops: CDR1 MNHEY, CDR2 SVGAGI. J was trimmed by 4 bases and V by 0 bases; bases with no gene match: 6. For the CDR3, the DNA is TGTGCCAGCAGTTACTCGGGTCGCGGGGGGGCAGAGACCCAGTACTTC. It codes for CASSYSGRGGAETQYF.

The sample holds one count of this clone. V usage is TRBV27 and J usage is TRBJ1-1, with 9 bases fitting TRBD1. Trimming cost V 3 bases and J 9 bases; bases outside gene matches: 8. CDR1 is MNHEY, CDR2 SMNVEV, per germline (reference sequence). This CDR3 is 14 amino acids long. The CDR3: CASSLPGTGRQAFF. DNA of the CDR3: TGTGCCAGCAGTTTGCCTGGGACAGGGCGACAAGCTTTCTTT.

This sequence joins TRBV28 and TRBJ1-4, with TRBD1 as a possible D gene (5 bases). CDR1 MDHEN and CDR2 SYDVKM come from the germline V gene. V was clipped by 3 bases and J by 0 bases, with 8 bases between them. The CDR3 runs to 15 residues. Here the CDR3 DNA reads TGTGCCAGCAGTTTCCCAGGGACAACTAATGAAAAACTGTTTTTT. Its translation is CASSFPGTTNEKLFF.

The CDR3 loop reads CASSQGSGRVNNEQFF. The CDR3 DNA reads as TGTGCCAGCAGCCAAGGTAGCGGGAGGGTGAACAATGAGCAGTTCTTC. V and J are TRBV14 and TRBJ2-1; the match to TRBD2 covers 11 bases. CDR1 SGHDN and CDR2 FVKESK come from the germline V gene. The V segment lost 1 base and the J segment 5 bases; nucleotides outside the gene matches: 4. The length of the CDR3 is 16 residues.

This clone was observed a single time. V usage is TRBV30 and J usage is TRBJ2-1; D gene uncertain. This CDR3 is 12 amino acids long. Trimming took 0 bases from V and 4 from J, leaving 4 bases between them. The V gene's germline CDR1 is GTSNPN and CDR2 SVGIG (reference sequence). CDR3 region: CAWSVSYNEQFF. CDR3 DNA: TGTGCCTGGAGTGTATCATACAATGAGCAGTTCTTC. Complete variable domain (other parts from reference TRBV30 and TRBJ2-1): SQTIHQWPATLVQPVGSPLSLECTVEGTSNPNLYWYRQAAGRGLQLLFYSVGIGQISSEVPQNLSASRPQDRQFILSSKKLLLSDSGFYLCAWSVSYNEQFFGPGTRLTVL.

The chain joins TRBV28 to TRBJ2-3, with 7 positions matching TRBD1. CDR3 length: 16 residues. Germline CDR1 MDHEN, CDR2 SYDVKM. V trimming: 3 bases; J trimming: 1 base; junction bases outside the gene matches: 7. The DNA of the CDR3 is TGTGCCAGCAGTTTCCAGAGGACAGGACGCACAGATACGCAGTATTTT. The encoded protein is CASSFQRTGRTDTQYF.

The chain couples TRBV5-1 to TRBJ2-7; 8 nucleotides agree with TRBD1. The CDR3 consists of 16 residues. The germline gives CDR1 SGHRS, CDR2 YFSETQ. The ends lost 0 bases at V and 4 bases at J; junction bases unmatched: 9. In DNA form, the CDR3 reads TGCGCCAGCAGCTTGGCGGGACAGGAAGTATCTTACGAGCAGTACTTC. Protein sequence: CASSLAGQEVSYEQYF.

The chain recombines TRBV10-3 with TRBJ1-1; D perhaps matches TRBD1 (5 bases). The CDR3 has 15 amino acids. Germline V CDR1 and CDR2: ENHRY, SYGVKD. V lost 9 bases and J 4 bases, leaving 21 bases between the germline ends. CDR3 loop: CAISPILGGITEAFF. CDR3 bases: TGTGCCATTAGTCCTATCCTTGGGGGGATCACTGAAGCTTTCTTT.

The genes are TRBV28 and TRBJ2-7; perhaps TRBD1 as D (6 bases). Trimming shortened V by 7 bases and J by 4 bases, and 11 bases separated the two germline ends. This CDR3 comprises 12 residues. Germline CDR1 and CDR2: MDHEN and SYDVKM. This CDR3 is CASTSQGYEQYF. As DNA, the CDR3 is TGTGCCAGCACCTCCCAGGGGTACGAGCAGTACTTC.

This clone appeared a single time. This chain links TRBV19 with TRBJ2-5, with 10 nucleotides matching TRBD2. In germline, CDR1 is LNHDA, CDR2 SQIVND (reference sequence). V dropped 3 bases and J dropped 4; count of bases not matched to a gene: 5. CDR3 length: 15 residues. The CDR3 region is CASSILAGGTETQYF. DNA of the CDR3: TGTGCCAGTAGTATTTTAGCGGGAGGAACAGAGACCCAGTACTTC. The whole variable domain, filled in from reference TRBV19 and TRBJ2-5, reads DGGITQSPKYLFRKEGQNVTLSCEQNLNHDAMYWYRQDPGQGLRLIYYSQIVNDFQKGDIAEGYSVSREKKESFPLTVTSAQKNPTAFYLCASSILAGGTETQYFGPGTRLLVL.

The chain uses TRBV19 and TRBJ1-5; TRBD1 aligns across 8 bases. V was clipped by 5 bases and J by 3 bases; unmatched bases: 6. This CDR3 contains 15 residues. CDR1 and CDR2 (germline): LNHDA, SQIVND (reference sequence). In nucleotides, the CDR3 is TGTGCCAGTAGTGACGGGACAGGACTCAATCAGCCCCAGCATTTT. Encoded protein: CASSDGTGLNQPQHF.

This chain joins TRBV25-1 and TRBJ2-6; perhaps TRBD1 as D (6 bases). Germline CDR1 MGHDK, CDR2 SYGVNS. V was pared by 6 bases and J by 4 bases, with 13 bases between. This CDR3 region has 15 residues. Here the CDR3 DNA reads TGTGCCAGCAGCACAGGGCTAGCAGGGGCCAACGTCCTGACTTTC. This gives the protein CASSTGLAGANVLTF.